This is a list of T cell receptor beta chains from one sample in a study of CD8+ T cells in alopecia areata. Here immunoSEQ multiplex PCR was the method, and the copy in TCRdb shows in-frame clones only, minus some. The sample lists about 190,000 clones; more than 50% were seen once. The sequencing here drew on CD4+ T cells sorted from blood, taken at week 24, from a patient treated with tofacitinib. The receptors derive from a human donor with alopecia areata. The CDR3 runs from the conserved cysteine through the conserved F or W. D genes are given only for firm matches. Clone size is stated in some rows and not others, as once, few, many or a class when expanded.

j_gene,abundance,d_gene,v_gene,CDR3aa,CDR3nt
TRBJ2-7,NA,NA,TRBV29-1,CSVRRGYEQYF,TGCAGCGTACGCAGGGGCTACGAGCAGTACTTC
TRBJ2-4,NA,NA,TRBV4-2,CASSQDRKETNIQYF,TGTGCCAGCAGCCAAGATCGAAAGGAAACAAACATTCAGTACTTC
TRBJ2-4,NA,NA,TRBV2,CASSEGIFIQYF,TGTGCCAGCAGTGAAGGAATCTTCATTCAGTACTTC
TRBJ2-3,NA,TRBD2,TRBV7-2,CASSLERGGTRTQYF,TGTGCCAGCAGCTTAGAGCGGGGGGGGACGAGAACGCAGTATTTT
TRBJ1-1,NA,NA,TRBV19,CASSIKRVNTEAFF,TGTGCCAGTAGTATCAAGAGGGTGAACACTGAAGCTTTCTTT
TRBJ2-5,NA,TRBD1,TRBV5-1,CASSFRQGQETQYF,TGCGCCAGCAGCTTTCGACAGGGACAAGAGACCCAGTACTTC
TRBJ1-1,NA,NA,TRBV9,CASSTRPTDTEAFF,TGTGCCAGCAGCACCCGACCGACAGACACTGAAGCTTTCTTT
TRBJ2-5,NA,TRBD2,TRBV29-1,CSSPGPSGREETQYF,TGCAGCTCCCCCGGGCCGAGTGGGAGGGAAGAGACCCAGTACTTC
TRBJ2-2,few,NA,TRBV10-3,CAISESGRTTGELFF,TGTGCCATCAGTGAGTCCGGCAGAACAACCGGGGAGCTGTTTTTT
TRBJ2-1,NA,NA,TRBV30,CAWRQDNEQFF,TGTGCCTGGAGACAGGACAATGAGCAGTTCTTC
TRBJ2-2,NA,NA,TRBV30,CAWSVTSSGELFF,TGTGCCTGGAGTGTAACTAGTTCCGGGGAGCTGTTTTTT
TRBJ1-5,NA,NA,TRBV5-1,CASSLRPNQPQHF,TGCGCCAGCAGCTTGCGTCCGAATCAGCCCCAGCATTTT
TRBJ1-5,NA,NA,TRBV30,CAWSVPPSNQPQHF,TGTGCCTGGAGTGTGCCCCCGAGCAATCAGCCCCAGCATTTT
TRBJ2-7,NA,NA,TRBV10-3,CATTDKAYEQYF,TGTGCCACCACCGACAAGGCCTACGAGCAGTACTTC
TRBJ2-7,many,TRBD2,TRBV10-3,CAISEKSSGVYEQYF,TGTGCCATCAGTGAAAAGTCTAGCGGGGTCTACGAGCAGTACTTC
TRBJ2-3,NA,TRBD1,TRBV2,CASRGQGASLPTDTQYF,TGTGCCAGCAGGGGACAGGGGGCGAGTCTCCCCACAGATACGCAGTATTTT
TRBJ2-2,NA,TRBD1,TRBV30,CAWAGTVNTGELFF,TGTGCCTGGGCCGGGACAGTGAACACCGGGGAGCTGTTTTTT
TRBJ1-2,NA,NA,TRBV6-1,CASSEMGPGSKGGYTF,TGTGCCAGCAGTGAAATGGGACCCGGTTCAAAGGGTGGCTACACCTTC
TRBJ2-1,NA,NA,TRBV6-1,CASSEFTQVEQFF,TGTGCCAGCAGTGAATTTACCCAGGTTGAGCAGTTCTTC
TRBJ1-1,NA,NA,TRBV30,CAWKNTEAFF,TGTGCCTGGAAGAACACTGAAGCTTTCTTT
TRBJ2-1,NA,NA,TRBV18,CASSPPENTGQFF,TGTGCCAGCTCACCACCGGAAAATACCGGGCAGTTCTTC
TRBJ2-1,NA,NA,TRBV30,CAWSVRGDEQFF,TGTGCCTGGAGTGTCCGGGGTGATGAGCAGTTCTTC
TRBJ1-5,NA,NA,TRBV7-8,CASSPRPADGNQPQHF,TGTGCCAGCAGCCCCCGTCCCGCGGACGGCAATCAGCCCCAGCATTTT
TRBJ2-3,NA,TRBD1,TRBV11-2,CASSFSGGQADTQYF,TGTGCCAGCAGCTTCTCTGGGGGACAGGCAGATACGCAGTATTTT
TRBJ1-5,NA,NA,TRBV19,CASSHGINQPQHF,TGTGCCAGTAGTCACGGCATCAATCAGCCCCAGCATTTT
TRBJ1-6,few,NA,TRBV27,CASSPRERASPLHF,TGTGCCAGCAGTCCTCGGGAGAGGGCTTCACCCCTCCACTTT
TRBJ2-1,NA,NA,TRBV7-9,CASSSLIEYNEQFF,TGTGCCAGCAGCTCACTGATCGAGTACAATGAGCAGTTCTTC
TRBJ1-2,NA,NA,TRBV28,CASREEDYGYTF,TGTGCCAGCAGGGAGGAAGACTATGGCTACACCTTC
TRBJ1-2,NA,NA,TRBV10-3,CAISREHTANYGYTF,TGTGCCATCAGCCGGGAGCATACAGCTAACTATGGCTACACCTTC
TRBJ2-1,NA,TRBD1,TRBV4-2,CASSPRQGNYNEQFF,TGTGCCAGCAGTCCTAGACAGGGGAACTACAATGAGCAGTTCTTC
TRBJ1-2,NA,NA,TRBV29-1,CSVGGIYYGYTF,TGCAGCGTTGGTGGCATCTACTATGGCTACACCTTC
TRBJ2-5,few,NA,TRBV2,CASHRGDLRETQYF,TGTGCCAGCCATAGGGGGGATTTAAGAGAGACCCAGTACTTC
TRBJ1-5,NA,NA,TRBV25-1,CASSEGNQPQHF,TGTGCCAGCAGTGAGGGCAATCAGCCCCAGCATTTT
TRBJ1-2,NA,NA,TRBV27,CASRRAGQSLGYTF,TGTGCCAGCAGGAGGGCCGGACAGTCTTTAGGCTACACCTTC
TRBJ2-7,NA,NA,TRBV14,CASSQDYTAKQYF,TGTGCCAGCAGCCAAGATTACACGGCCAAGCAGTACTTC
TRBJ1-4,NA,NA,TRBV29-1,CSVRDEKLFF,TGCAGCGTTCGGGATGAAAAACTGTTTTTT
TRBJ2-7,NA,NA,TRBV30,CAWSPGGRINYEQYF,TGTGCCTGGAGCCCCGGAGGGCGGATAAACTACGAGCAGTACTTC
TRBJ2-7,few,NA,TRBV14,CASSHHSAFSGYEQYF,TGTGCCAGCAGCCATCATTCGGCATTTTCGGGCTACGAGCAGTACTTC
TRBJ2-7,NA,NA,TRBV30,CAWSSTYEQYF,TGTGCCTGGAGTTCAACCTACGAGCAGTACTTC
TRBJ1-2,few,TRBD1,TRBV4-1,CASSQEGQEWGYTF,TGCGCCAGCAGCCAAGAGGGACAGGAGTGGGGCTACACCTTC
TRBJ1-4,NA,NA,TRBV29-1,CSVGVSSGEKLFF,TGCAGCGTTGGGGTATCGAGTGGGGAAAAACTGTTTTTT
TRBJ2-3,NA,NA,TRBV29-1,CSVGTDTQYF,TGCAGCGTTGGCACAGATACGCAGTATTTT
TRBJ1-5,few,NA,TRBV18,CASSPSDSNQPQHF,TGTGCCAGCTCACCCAGTGATAGCAATCAGCCCCAGCATTTT
TRBJ2-4,NA,NA,TRBV15,CATSRDQWGAKNIQYF,TGTGCCACCAGCAGAGATCAGTGGGGGGCCAAAAACATTCAGTACTTC
TRBJ2-7,NA,NA,TRBV30,CAWSGQTTMEQYF,TGTGCCTGGTCCGGACAAACTACTATGGAGCAGTACTTC
TRBJ2-1,NA,TRBD2,TRBV29-1,CSGSGLEKNEQFF,TGCAGCGGATCCGGACTAGAAAAGAATGAGCAGTTCTTC
TRBJ2-7,NA,TRBD1,TRBV5-1,CASSNGQGSSYEQYF,TGCGCCAGCAGCAACGGACAGGGGTCTTCCTACGAGCAGTACTTC
TRBJ1-1,once,NA,TRBV29-1,CSVRRGTEAFF,TGCAGCGTTCGTAGGGGAACTGAAGCTTTCTTT